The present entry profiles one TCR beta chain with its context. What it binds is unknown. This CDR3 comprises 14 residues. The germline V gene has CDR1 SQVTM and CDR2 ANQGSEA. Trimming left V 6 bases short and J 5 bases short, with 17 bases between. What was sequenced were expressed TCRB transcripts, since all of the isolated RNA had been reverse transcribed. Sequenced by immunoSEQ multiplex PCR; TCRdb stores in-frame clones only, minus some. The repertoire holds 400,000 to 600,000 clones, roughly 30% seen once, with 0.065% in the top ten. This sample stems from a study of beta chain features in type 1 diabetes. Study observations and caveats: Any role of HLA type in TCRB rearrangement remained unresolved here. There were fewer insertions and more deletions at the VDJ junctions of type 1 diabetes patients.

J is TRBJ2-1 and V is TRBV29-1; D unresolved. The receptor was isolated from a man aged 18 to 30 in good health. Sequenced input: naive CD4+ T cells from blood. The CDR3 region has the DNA TGCAGCGTCACCGAGAGGCTGGGAAACAATGAGCAGTTCTTC. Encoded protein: CSVTERLGNNEQFF.